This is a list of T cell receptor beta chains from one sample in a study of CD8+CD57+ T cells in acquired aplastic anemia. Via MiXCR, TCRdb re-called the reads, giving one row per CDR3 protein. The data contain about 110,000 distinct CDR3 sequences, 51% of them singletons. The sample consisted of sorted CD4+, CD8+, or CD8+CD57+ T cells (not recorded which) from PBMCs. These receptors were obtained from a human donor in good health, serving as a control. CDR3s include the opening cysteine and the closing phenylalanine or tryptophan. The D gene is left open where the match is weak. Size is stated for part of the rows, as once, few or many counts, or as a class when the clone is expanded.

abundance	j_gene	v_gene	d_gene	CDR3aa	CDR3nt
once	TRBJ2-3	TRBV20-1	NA	CSARGTSTDTQYF	TGCAGTGCTAGAGGGACTAGCACAGATACGCAGTATTTT
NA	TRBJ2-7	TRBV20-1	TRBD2	CSAGTSGYEWQYF	TGCAGTGCTGGGACTAGCGGTTACGAGTGGCAGTACTTC
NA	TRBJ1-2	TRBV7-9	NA	CASSLKGYTF	TGTGCCAGCAGCTTAAAGGGCTACACCTTC
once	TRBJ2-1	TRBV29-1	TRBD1	CSVRTGSSYNEQFF	TGCAGCGTGAGGACAGGGAGCTCCTACAATGAGCAGTTCTTC
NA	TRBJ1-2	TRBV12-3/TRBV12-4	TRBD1	CASSFRTGGPEAGYTF	TGTGCCAGCAGTTTTCGGACAGGGGGCCCGGAGGCTGGCTACACCTTC
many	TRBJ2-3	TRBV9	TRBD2	CASSVARLAESYTDTQYF	TGTGCCAGCAGCGTAGCAAGACTAGCGGAGTCCTACACAGATACGCAGTATTTT
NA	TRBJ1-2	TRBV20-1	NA	CSAFAVGFYGYTF	TGCAGTGCGTTCGCGGTGGGGTTCTATGGCTACACCTTC
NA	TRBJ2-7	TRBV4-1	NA	CASSQDRWWGPDEQYF	TGTGCCAGCAGCCAAGATCGGTGGTGGGGGCCTGACGAGCAGTACTTC
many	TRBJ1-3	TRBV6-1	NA	CASSELGSGNTIYF	TGTGCCAGCAGTGAATTGGGGTCTGGAAACACCATATATTTT
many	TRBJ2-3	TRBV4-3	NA	CASSRTTGTSTDTQYF	TGCGCCAGCAGCCGGACGACAGGAACTAGCACAGATACGCAGTATTTT
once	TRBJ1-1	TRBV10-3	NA	CAISEKGMNTEAFF	TGTGCCATCAGTGAGAAGGGGATGAACACTGAAGCTTTCTTT
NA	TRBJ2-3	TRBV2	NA	CAGGLVHSTDTQYF	TGTGCCGGCGGACTCGTCCATAGCACAGATACGCAGTATTTT
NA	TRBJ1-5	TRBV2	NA	CASSTRQVQSAPAF	TGCGCCAGCAGCACCCGACAGGTTCAATCAGCCCCAGCATTT
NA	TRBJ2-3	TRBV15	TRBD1	CATSSKTGTVITDTQYF	TGTGCCACCAGCAGCAAGACCGGGACAGTAATCACAGATACGCAGTATTTT
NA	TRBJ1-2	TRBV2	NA	CASRASGDYGYTF	TGTGCCAGCAGGGCCTCTGGGGACTATGGCTACACCTTC
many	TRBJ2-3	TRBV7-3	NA	CASSSLAGEQYF	TGTGCCAGCAGCTCCCTCGCCGGGGAGCAGTATTTT
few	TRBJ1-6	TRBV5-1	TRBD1	CASSGGQVNSPLHF	TGCGCCAGCAGCGGTGGACAGGTAAACTCACCCCTCCACTTT
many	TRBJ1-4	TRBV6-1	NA	CASSGDQLGDEKLFF	TGTGCCAGCAGTGGGGACCAACTAGGGGATGAAAAACTGTTTTTT
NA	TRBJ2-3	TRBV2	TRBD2	CASSDLRGGRDTQYF	TGTGCCAGCAGTGATTTGCGGGGGGGCCGAGATACGCAGTATTTT
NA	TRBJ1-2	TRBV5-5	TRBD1	CASSLGQGLIGGYTF	TGTGCCAGCAGCTTGGGACAGGGACTCATTGGTGGCTACACCTTC
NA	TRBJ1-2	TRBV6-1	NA	CASSLQTGTALYGYTF	TGTGCCAGCAGCCTACAAACCGGGACCGCTCTCTATGGCTACACCTTC
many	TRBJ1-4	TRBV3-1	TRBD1	CASSQGGQGIEKLFF	TGTGCCAGCAGCCAAGGGGGACAGGGGATTGAAAAACTGTTTTTT
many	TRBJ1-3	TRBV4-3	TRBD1	CASSQVVGQLGNTIYF	TGCGCCAGCAGCCAAGTCGTGGGACAGCTTGGAAACACCATATATTTT
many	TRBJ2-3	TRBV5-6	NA	CASSLWGDTDTQYF	TGTGCCAGCAGCTTATGGGGGGATACAGATACGCAGTATTTT
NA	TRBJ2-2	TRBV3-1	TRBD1	CASSQVYGTALGELFF	TGTGCCAGCAGCCAAGTCTACGGGACAGCCCTCGGGGAGCTGTTTTTT
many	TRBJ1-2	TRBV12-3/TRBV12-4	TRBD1	CASSIPGQGMSYGYTF	TGTGCCAGCAGTATACCGGGACAGGGAATGAGCTATGGCTACACCTTC
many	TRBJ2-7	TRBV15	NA	CATSRGDPLGEQYF	TGTGCCACCAGCAGAGGGGACCCCCTCGGGGAGCAGTACTTC
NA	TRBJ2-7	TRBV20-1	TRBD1	CSALPGQLFSEQYF	TGCAGTGCGCTACCGGGACAGTTATTCAGCGAGCAGTACTTC
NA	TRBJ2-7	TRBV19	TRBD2	CASSMTSGEWREQYF	TGTGCCAGTAGTATGACTAGCGGGGAATGGAGAGAGCAGTACTTC
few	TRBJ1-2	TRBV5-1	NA	CASSVQGDGYTF	TGCGCCAGCAGCGTGCAGGGTGATGGCTACACCTTC
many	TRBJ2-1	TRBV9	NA	CASSLSGQGHNEQFF	TGTGCCAGCAGCCTCTCGGGACAAGGCCACAATGAGCAGTTCTTC
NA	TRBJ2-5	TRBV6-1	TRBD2	CASSRGPGGLQETQYF	TGTGCCAGCAGCCGAGGTCCGGGGGGGCTTCAAGAGACCCAGTACTTC
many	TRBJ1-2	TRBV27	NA	CASSLSRGGYGYTF	TGTGCCAGCAGTTTATCCAGGGGTGGCTATGGCTACACCTTC
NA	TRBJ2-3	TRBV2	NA	CASRPLSRRNTDTQYF	TGTGCCAGCAGGCCCCTGAGTAGGCGGAACACAGATACGCAGTATTTT
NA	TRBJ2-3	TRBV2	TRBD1	CASSRDSYTDTQYF	TGTGCCAGCAGTAGGGACAGTTACACAGATACGCAGTATTTT
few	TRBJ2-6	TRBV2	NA	CASSIRGTGANVLTF	TGTGCCAGCAGTATTAGGGGAACCGGGGCCAACGTCCTGACTTTC
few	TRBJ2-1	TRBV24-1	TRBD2	CATSDLGTRNEQFF	TGTGCCACCAGTGATTTAGGGACTAGAAATGAGCAGTTCTTC
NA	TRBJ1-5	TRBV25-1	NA	CASSESRGDLNQPQHF	TGTGCCAGCAGTGAATCTAGGGGGGACCTGAATCAGCCCCAGCATTTT
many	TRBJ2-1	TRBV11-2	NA	CASSGGGIVFNEQFF	TGTGCCAGCAGCGGGGGAGGAATCGTATTCAATGAGCAGTTCTTC
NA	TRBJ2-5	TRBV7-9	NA	CASSTTAGTQYF	TGTGCCAGCAGCACTACAGCCGGGACCCAGTACTTC
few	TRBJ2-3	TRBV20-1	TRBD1	CSASGDRGRDTQYF	TGCAGTGCTAGCGGGGACAGGGGGCGAGATACGCAGTATTTT
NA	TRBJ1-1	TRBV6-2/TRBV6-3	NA	CASSFEQNTEAFF	TGTGCCAGCAGTTTCGAACAGAACACTGAAGCTTTCTTT
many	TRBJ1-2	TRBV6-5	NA	CASSYYGTSYGGYTF	TGTGCCAGCAGTTACTACGGGACCTCTTATGGTGGCTACACCTTC